Listed here are 18 T cell receptor beta chains from one sample, sequenced in a study of blood T cell repertoires in COVID-19. Sequenced by immunoSEQ multiplex PCR; TCRdb stores in-frame clones only, minus some. This table holds approximately 480,000 clones, roughly nine tenths found once. Sequenced: peripheral blood. Source of these receptors: a man between 18 and 35 years old with COVID-19, enrolled during active disease.

The J gene is TRBJ2-1, the V gene TRBV7-9; D is unclear. CDR1 is SEHNR and CDR2 is FQNEAQ in the germline V gene (reference sequence). The CDR3 runs 15 residues. Trimming pared 4 bases from V and 6 bases from J, leaving 16 bases between. The DNA of the CDR3 is TGTGCCAGCAGCTCAAACGATAGTCCCTCCAATGAGCAGTTCTTC. Protein: CASSSNDSPSNEQFF.

The J gene is TRBJ2-7, the V gene TRBV4-1; D possibly corresponds to TRBD2 (6 bases). The V and J ends lost 3 bases and 2 bases respectively, with 8 bases between them. The CDR3 covers 13 residues. The germline gives CDR1 MGHRA, CDR2 YSYEKL. The CDR3 bases are TGCGCCAGCAGCCAGCGGGAAGCCTACGAGCAGTACTTC. This gives the protein CASSQREAYEQYF.

The J gene is TRBJ2-1, the V gene TRBV7-9; 8 nucleotides align to TRBD2. The germline V gene has CDR1 SEHNR and CDR2 FQNEAQ (reference sequence). The CDR3 runs to 15 residues. The V and J ends lost 5 bases and 9 bases, in that order; junction bases with no gene match: 12. CDR3 protein: CASSGAGDLRGEQFF. CDR3 nucleotide sequence: TGTGCCAGCAGCGGAGCGGGAGATCTAAGAGGTGAGCAGTTCTTC. The whole variable domain, filled in from reference TRBV7-9 and TRBJ2-1, reads DTGVSQNPRHKITKRGQNVTFRCDPISEHNRLYWYRQTLGQGPEFLTYFQNEAQLEKSRLLSDRFSAERPKGSFSTLEIQRTEQGDSAMYLCASSGAGDLRGEQFFGPGTRLTVL.

The gene calls are TRBV14 and TRBJ2-7; 7 nucleotides line up with TRBD1. The germline CDR1 and CDR2 sequences are SGHDN and FVKESK. With V trimmed by 0 bases and J by 3 bases, 5 bases remained unmatched. This CDR3 is built from 15 residues. The CDR3 nucleotides are TGTGCCAGCAGCCAAGATCTATCAGGGGGCTACGAGCAGTACTTC. Protein product: CASSQDLSGGYEQYF.

This clone was seen only once. The chain couples TRBV7-9 to TRBJ1-2; D is undetermined. Germline V gene data show CDR1 as SEHNR and CDR2 as FQNEAQ (reference sequence). This CDR3 is built from 17 residues. The germline V and J ends were trimmed by 3 bases and 6 bases, with 23 bases remaining between them. CDR3 region: CASSFGLFPQAGDGYTF. CDR3 nucleotide sequence: TGTGCCAGCAGCTTCGGACTCTTCCCTCAGGCCGGGGATGGCTACACCTTC.

The CDR3 sequence: CASSIRDRPQQFF. The CDR3 nucleotides are TGTGCCAGTAGTATCCGCGACAGGCCCCAGCAGTTCTTC. The rearrangement links TRBV19 to TRBJ2-1; D is possibly TRBD1 (6 bases). V gave up 3 bases and J gave up 11 bases, with 14 bases separating them. Germline V gene data show CDR1 as LNHDA and CDR2 as SQIVND (reference sequence). The CDR3 has 13 amino acids.

The V and J genes are TRBV5-1 and TRBJ2-1; 7 positions agree with TRBD1. CDR1 and CDR2 from the germline V gene are SGHRS and YFSETQ. Trimming removed 5 bases from V and 8 bases from J; junction bases left unmatched: 10. The CDR3 is made up of 14 amino acids. CDR3 sequence reads: CASRSQQGRDEQFF. The CDR3 nucleotides read TGCGCCAGCAGGTCTCAACAGGGGCGGGATGAGCAGTTCTTC.

The J gene is TRBJ2-7, the V gene TRBV12-3 or TRBV12-4; no clear D. V dropped 8 bases and J dropped 7 bases, with 12 bases sitting between them. This CDR3 is built from 11 residues. In DNA form, the CDR3 reads TGTGCCAGCTCACGGTTCGGGGAGCAGTACTTC. Protein sequence: CASSRFGEQYF.

The chain carries TRBV25-1 and TRBJ2-5; tentative D call: TRBD1 (6 bases). The germline V and J ends were trimmed by 2 bases and 2 bases, with 21 bases remaining between them. Germline V gives CDR1 MGHDK, CDR2 SYGVNS. The CDR3 extends over 18 amino acids. The CDR3 protein is CASSEIPTTDSAQETQYF. In DNA, the CDR3 is TGTGCCAGCAGTGAAATACCTACTACGGACAGCGCGCAAGAGACCCAGTACTTC.

The chain employs TRBV19 and TRBJ1-3, with D uncertain. The CDR3 is 15 amino acids. Trimming removed 5 bases from V and 0 bases from J, with 11 bases in between. The germline gives CDR1 LNHDA, CDR2 SQIVND (reference sequence). The DNA for the CDR3 is TGTGCCAGTAGTGCTCGACGGAGCTCTGGAAACACCATATATTTT. Translation gives CASSARRSSGNTIYF.

This chain connects TRBV27 to TRBJ2-5, with 7 bases fitting TRBD2. The CDR3 has 15 amino acids. Germline V gene sequence: CDR1 MNHEY, CDR2 SMNVEV (reference sequence). The ends lost 2 bases at V and 5 bases at J; junction bases unmatched: 8. The CDR3 region is CASSLSLAEIETQYF. The CDR3 region has the DNA TGTGCCAGCAGTTTAAGTCTAGCGGAAATTGAGACCCAGTACTTC.

Remarks on this clone: This sample includes further DNA sequences coding for the same CDR3. This chain uses TRBV5-1 with TRBJ1-3; D is possibly TRBD1 (6 bases). The germline gives CDR1 SGHRS, CDR2 YFSETQ. V dropped 4 bases and J dropped 1 base, with 9 bases sitting between them. This CDR3 comprises 14 residues. In DNA, the CDR3 is TGCGCCAGCAGCCTCGACAGGTCTGGAAACACCATATATTTT. This encodes CASSLDRSGNTIYF.

This chain links TRBV11-3 with TRBJ1-2; TRBD1 aligns across 8 bases. The V gene's germline CDR1 is SGHNT and CDR2 YENEEA. CDR3 length: 14 residues. V shed 6 bases and J 4 bases; nucleotides not matched to a gene: 7. CDR3 DNA sequence: TGTGCCAGCAGTGGACAGGGCGGAGGCTATGGCTACACCTTC. Translating gives CASSGQGGGYGYTF.

Here the CDR3 reads CASSRGQGAKSPQHF. CDR3 sequence (DNA): TGTGCCAGCAGCCGGGGACAGGGGGCAAAGTCGCCCCAGCATTTT. The chain has TRBV7-9 and TRBJ1-5; 12 nucleotides line up with TRBD1. The CDR3 has 15 amino acids. Germline V gene lookup returns CDR1 SEHNR and CDR2 FQNEAQ (reference sequence). Trimming at V came to 5 bases and at J to 9 bases, leaving 8 bases not matched to a gene.

This chain links TRBV5-1 with TRBJ2-1; 9 positions agree with TRBD2. The CDR3 extends over 14 amino acids. Per the germline V gene, CDR1 is SGHRS and CDR2 is YFSETQ. The trim removed 4 bases at V and 5 bases at J, leaving 4 bases unmatched. CDR3 sequence: CASSDAGGHNEQFF. The CDR3 nucleotides are TGCGCCAGCAGCGACGCGGGAGGGCACAATGAGCAGTTCTTC.

The chain carries TRBV11-3 and TRBJ2-4; TRBD2 matches 7 bases. With V trimmed by 6 bases and J by 3 bases, 5 bases remained unmatched. There are 14 residues in the CDR3. Per the germline V gene, CDR1 is SGHNT and CDR2 is YENEEA. CDR3 sequence (DNA): TGTGCCAGCAGTCCTAGGGACTACAAAAACATTCAGTACTTC. This codes for CASSPRDYKNIQYF. Using reference TRBV11-3 and TRBJ2-4 for the parts outside the CDR3, the full variable domain is EAGVVQSPRYKIIEKKQPVAFWCNPISGHNTLYWYLQNLGQGPELLIRYENEEAVDDSQLPKDRFSAERLKGVDSTLKIQPAELGDSAVYLCASSPRDYKNIQYFGAGTRLSVL.

The rearrangement uses TRBV14 and TRBJ1-1; no definite D call. Trimming left V 0 bases short and J 7 bases short, with 15 bases between. The germline CDR1 and CDR2 sequences are SGHDN and FVKESK. This CDR3 region has 15 residues. The chain's CDR3 is CASSQDAGPYSEAFF. The CDR3 coding sequence is TGTGCCAGCAGCCAAGATGCGGGCCCATACAGTGAAGCTTTCTTT. Combining the CDR3 with reference TRBV14 and TRBJ1-1 gives the whole variable domain EAGVTQFPSHSVIEKGQTVTLRCDPISGHDNLYWYRRVMGKEIKFLLHFVKESKQDESGMPNNRFLAERTGGTYSTLKVQPAELEDSGVYFCASSQDAGPYSEAFFGQGTRLTVV.

The chain uses TRBV30 and TRBJ1-4; the D is unclear. This CDR3 region has 11 residues. V lost 1 base and J lost 6, with 3 bases in between. Germline-derived CDR1 and CDR2 are GTSNPN and SVGIG (reference sequence). CDR3 loop: CAWSGDEKLFF. In DNA form, the CDR3 reads TGTGCCTGGAGTGGCGATGAAAAACTGTTTTTT.